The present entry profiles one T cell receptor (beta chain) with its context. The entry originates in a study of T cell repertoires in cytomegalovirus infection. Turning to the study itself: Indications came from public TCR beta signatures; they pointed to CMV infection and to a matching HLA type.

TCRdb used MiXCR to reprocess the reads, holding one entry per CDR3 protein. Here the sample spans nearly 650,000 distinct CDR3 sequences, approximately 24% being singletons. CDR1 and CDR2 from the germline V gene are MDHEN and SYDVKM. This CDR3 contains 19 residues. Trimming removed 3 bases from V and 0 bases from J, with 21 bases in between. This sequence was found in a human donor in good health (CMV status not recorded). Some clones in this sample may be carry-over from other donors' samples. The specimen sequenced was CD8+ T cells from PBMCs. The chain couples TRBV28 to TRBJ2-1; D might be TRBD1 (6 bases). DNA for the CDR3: TGTGCCAGCAGTTTTTTCCACAGGGAACTTTTTATCTCCTACAATGAGCAGTTCTTC. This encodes CASSFFHRELFISYNEQFF.